This TCR beta chain stems from a study of T-cell memory formation after mild COVID-19. Regarding the study as a whole: Day 15 to 85 contractors were CD4/CD8 balanced; later expanders leaned CD4+. Chiefly within CM and EM were the contracting CD4+ clones; CD8+ ones were within EMRA. The appearance of some responding clones in pre-infection memory suggested that cross-reactive memory joined.

TCRdb recomputed calls from the 5' RACE reads with MiXCR, one row per CDR3 protein. The sample includes roughly 190,000 distinct CDR3 sequences, 10% to 13% of them seen just once. Trimming left V 0 bases short and J 10 bases short, with 9 bases between. The CDR3 totals 12 residues. Looked up from germline, CDR1 is LGHDT and CDR2 is YNNKEL (reference sequence). As regards this clonotype: As yet, its antigen is unknown.

The chain combines TRBV3-1 with TRBJ1-1; a possible D gene is TRBD1 (5 bases). Input material: PBMCs or a T cell subset sorted from them (not recorded which). This TCR was sampled from a man aged 18 to 30 who had mild COVID-19 (a few samples of this study predate the infection). Cell type and time point are not known. The CDR3 sequence: CASSQDPRGAFF. The CDR3 DNA follows: TGTGCCAGCAGCCAAGACCCAAGGGGAGCTTTCTTT. Together with reference TRBV3-1 and TRBJ1-1, the CDR3 gives the full variable domain: DTAVSQTPKYLVTQMGNDKSIKCEQNLGHDTMYWYKQDSKKFLKIMFSYNNKELIINETVPNRFSPKSPDKAHLNLHINSLELGDSAVYFCASSQDPRGAFFGQGTRLTVV.